A single sample is the source of the 18 T cell receptor beta chains below, sequenced in a study of blood T cell repertoires in COVID-19. This table comes from immunoSEQ multiplex PCR, and its TCRdb copy is limited to in-frame clones, with some not included. The table lists roughly 170,000 clones, 88% of them singletons. The sample was peripheral blood. These receptors came from a man in his sixties with acute or convalescent COVID-19.

This clone was found once. V is TRBV5-1 and J is TRBJ2-3; possibly TRBD2 for D (5 bases). Trimming stripped 1 base from V and 0 bases from J, with 18 bases between. The germline CDR1 and CDR2 sequences are SGHRS and YFSETQ. This CDR3 has 18 amino acids. Written as DNA, the CDR3 is TGCGCCAGCAGCTTGAGGGCTAAAGGGTGGACTAGCACAGATACGCAGTATTTT. Translating it yields CASSLRAKGWTSTDTQYF.

This clone has a handful of counts. The rearrangement links TRBV27 to TRBJ2-7; 10 nucleotides match TRBD2. The trim removed 5 bases at V and 2 bases at J, leaving 6 bases unmatched. The CDR3 contains 15 residues. Germline CDR1 MNHEY, CDR2 SMNVEV (reference sequence). CDR3 sequence: CASSPTSGITYEQYF. For the CDR3, the DNA is TGTGCCAGCAGTCCCACTAGCGGGATTACCTACGAGCAGTACTTC.

The rearrangement links TRBV18 to TRBJ1-3; D call uncertain. This CDR3 comprises 15 residues. V gave up 3 bases and J gave up 2 bases, with 11 bases separating them. Germline V gene data show CDR1 as KGHSH and CDR2 as LQKENI. The CDR3 DNA follows: TGTGCCAGCTCACCCACACCCTCCCCTGGAAACACCATATATTTT. Translating gives CASSPTPSPGNTIYF. The entire variable domain, with the rest obtained from reference TRBV18 and TRBJ1-3, is as follows: NAGVMQNPRHLVRRRGQEARLRCSPMKGHSHVYWYRQLPEEGLKFMVYLQKENIIDESGMPKERFSAEFPKEGPSILRIQQVVRGDSAAYFCASSPTPSPGNTIYFGEGSWLTVV.

The chain carries TRBV27 and TRBJ2-1; TRBD2 is a possible D gene (5 bases). Germline CDR1 is MNHEY and CDR2 is SMNVEV (reference sequence). The CDR3 runs 15 residues. The germline V and J ends were trimmed by 4 bases and 0 bases, with 10 bases remaining between them. The CDR3 DNA follows: TGTGCCAGCAGTTCGGACGGGAACTCCTACAATGAGCAGTTCTTC. Translation gives CASSSDGNSYNEQFF.

V gene TRBV5-1 combines with J gene TRBJ1-4; TRBD1 matches at 8 bases. V lost 4 bases to trimming and J lost 6 bases; unmatched junction nucleotides: 5. The CDR3 spans 14 residues. Germline loops: CDR1 SGHRS, CDR2 YFSETQ. CDR3 DNA sequence: TGCGCCAGCAGCCTTGACAGGGGAGATGAAAAACTGTTTTTT. This encodes CASSLDRGDEKLFF.

This chain connects TRBV9 to TRBJ1-2; TRBD1 is a possible D gene (6 bases). Trimming stripped 3 bases from V and 2 bases from J, with 11 bases between. The CDR3 spans 14 residues. Germline CDR1 is SGDLS and CDR2 is YYNGEE. CDR3: CASSAGHLNYGYTF. The CDR3 bases are TGTGCCAGCAGCGCGGGACACCTGAACTATGGCTACACCTTC. Looking up the rest from reference TRBV9 and TRBJ1-2 gives the full variable domain: DSGVTQTPKHLITATGQRVTLRCSPRSGDLSVYWYQQSLDQGLQFLIQYYNGEERAKGNILERFSAQQFPDLHSELNLSSLELGDSALYFCASSAGHLNYGYTFGSGTRLTVV.

The gene calls are TRBV18 and TRBJ1-1, with D perhaps matching TRBD1 (6 bases). The CDR3 runs 15 residues. Looked up from germline, CDR1 is KGHSH and CDR2 is LQKENI. The V end was cut by 4 bases, the J end by 1 base, with 13 bases between. The CDR3 reads CASSLTQGENTEAFF. The CDR3 coding sequence is TGTGCCAGCTCACTAACACAGGGAGAGAACACTGAAGCTTTCTTT. Full variable domain (missing parts from reference TRBV18 and TRBJ1-1): NAGVMQNPRHLVRRRGQEARLRCSPMKGHSHVYWYRQLPEEGLKFMVYLQKENIIDESGMPKERFSAEFPKEGPSILRIQQVVRGDSAAYFCASSLTQGENTEAFFGQGTRLTVV.

This chain uses TRBV7-2 with TRBJ1-2, with 7 bases aligning to TRBD1. The CDR3 is made up of 14 amino acids. Trimming took 5 bases from V and 8 from J; bases not matched to a gene: 11. The germline V gene has CDR1 SGHTA and CDR2 FQGNSA. Written as DNA, the CDR3 is TGTGCCAGCAGCCCGGGACAGCGGGTCGAGGGCTACACCTTC. Protein: CASSPGQRVEGYTF.

This chain connects TRBV4-3 to TRBJ1-4; 10 nucleotides line up with TRBD1. Germline CDR1 and CDR2: LGHNA and YSLEER. V gave up 5 bases and J gave up 6 bases; unmatched junction bases: 15. The CDR3 consists of 18 residues. CDR3 sequence reads: CASSIRDRGDIRDEKLFF. In DNA form, the CDR3 reads TGCGCCAGCAGCATCCGGGACAGGGGAGATATTCGTGATGAAAAACTGTTTTTT.

V gene TRBV7-9 combines with J gene TRBJ2-5; TRBD2 agrees at 13 bases. With 4 bases clipped from V and 5 bases from J, the junction kept 10 bases outside the gene matches. Germline V lookup: CDR1 SEHNR, CDR2 FQNEAQ (reference sequence). CDR3 length: 17 amino acids. The CDR3 region has the DNA TGTGCCAGCAGCTCCCTACTAGCGGGGGGGTCTGGGGAGACCCAGTACTTC. Protein product: CASSSLLAGGSGETQYF.

V and J are TRBV2 and TRBJ1-2; 10 bases map to TRBD1. This CDR3 is 13 amino acids long. Germline-derived CDR1 and CDR2 are SNHLY and FYNNEI. V gave up 5 bases and J gave up 6 bases; unmatched junction bases: 3. The DNA for the CDR3 is TGTGCCAGCAGTCCCGGGACAGGGGATGGCTACACCTTC. Translated: CASSPGTGDGYTF.

The chain couples TRBV7-9 to TRBJ2-3; the D is unclear. Between the trimmed V and J ends, which lost 7 bases and 3 bases, there was a span of 5 bases. CDR1 and CDR2 (germline): SEHNR, FQNEAQ (reference sequence). The CDR3 has 11 residues. As DNA, the CDR3 is TGTGCCAGCACCACTACAGATACGCAGTATTTT. This gives the protein CASTTTDTQYF.

The chain combines TRBV4-1 with TRBJ1-3; D is possibly TRBD1 (5 bases). The V end lost 2 bases, the J end lost 3 bases, and 17 bases lay between the germline ends. CDR3 size: 17 residues. Germline CDR1 reads MGHRA; CDR2 reads YSYEKL. In nucleotides, the CDR3 is TGCGCCAGCAGCCAATTCCCCGACAGCCCGAATGGAAACACCATATATTTT. As protein: CASSQFPDSPNGNTIYF.

This clone has just a few counts. This rearrangement joins TRBV6-5 to TRBJ1-6; no firm D call. Germline CDR1 and CDR2: MNHEY and SVGAGI. The CDR3 has 12 amino acids. The germline V and J ends were trimmed by 6 bases and 9 bases, with 9 bases remaining between them. The CDR3 region is CASRRGSSPLHF. Here the CDR3 DNA reads TGTGCCAGCAGAAGAGGGTCTTCACCCCTCCACTTT.

The chain carries TRBV27 and TRBJ1-2; D is possibly TRBD1 (6 bases). Germline loops: CDR1 MNHEY, CDR2 SMNVEV (reference sequence). CDR3 length: 15 residues. The V gene lost 1 base and the J gene lost 3 bases, with 12 bases spanning the gap. CDR3 nucleotide sequence: TGTGCCAGCAGTTTATTCAGCAGGGGTTACTATGGCTACACCTTC. Translated: CASSLFSRGYYGYTF.

The chain links TRBV19 to TRBJ1-5; 10 nucleotides align to TRBD1. V trimming: 5 bases; J trimming: 5 bases; junction bases outside the gene matches: 9. The CDR3 is made up of 16 amino acids. Germline V gene data show CDR1 as LNHDA and CDR2 as SQIVND (reference sequence). DNA for the CDR3: TGTGCCAGTAGTTCCCGGACAGGGGGGAGAGATCAGCCCCAGCATTTT. Translated: CASSSRTGGRDQPQHF.

The chain has TRBV3-1 (or the pseudogene TRBV3-2) and TRBJ1-1, with TRBD1 as a possible D gene (6 bases). This CDR3 has 14 amino acids. The germline V gene encodes CDR1 LGHDT and CDR2 YNNKEL (reference sequence). V gave up 4 bases and J gave up 4 bases, with 13 bases separating them. This CDR3 is CASSPGRGSTEAFF. DNA of the CDR3: TGTGCCAGCAGCCCAGGGAGGGGGTCCACTGAAGCTTTCTTT.

V is TRBV5-4 and J is TRBJ2-6, with 9 bases lining up with TRBD1. Germline trimming cut 0 bases from V and 1 base from J; bases unmatched to any gene: 5. Germline lookup yields CDR1 SGHNT and CDR2 YYREEE (reference sequence). The CDR3 is made up of 18 amino acids. The CDR3 sequence is CASSLGDRAGSGANVLTF. The CDR3 DNA reads TGTGCCAGCAGCTTGGGGGACAGGGCAGGGTCTGGGGCCAACGTCCTGACTTTC.